The following is a TCR beta chain sequence with its context. What it binds is unknown. This sample also contains other DNA sequences that code for the same CDR3. The sample comes from a study of shared clonotypes between healthy human individuals. The study, taken as a whole, reports: Non-shared clonotypes were found to have lower generation probabilities than the clonotypes that were shared by all four of the sorted-subset donors. Naive subsets tended to show greater estimated richness than memory subsets.

Germline V gives CDR1 SGHRS, CDR2 YFSETQ. The CDR3 spans 15 residues. The V and J ends lost 0 bases and 5 bases, in that order; junction bases with no gene match: 3. Authors' methods: Filtering was not the same, since immunoSEQ gave junction-only sequences without quality scores. The method was immunoSEQ multiplex PCR; TCRdb's version includes in-frame clones alone and lacks a portion of them. The V and J calls and clone size are taken from that table; D and trimming were inferred from the DNA. The top ten clones hold around 1.7% of a sample with 550,000 to 700,000 clones, around four fifths of them seen once.

This TCR was recovered from a woman in her twenties or thirties in good health. The V and J genes are TRBV5-1 and TRBJ1-2; 11 bases fit TRBD1. The sample was memory CD4+ T cells sorted from blood. Indicated subset: CD45RA-negative fraction. The CDR3 here is CASSLGTGGEYGYTF. In DNA form, the CDR3 reads TGCGCCAGCAGCTTGGGGACAGGGGGCGAATATGGCTACACCTTC.